These 10 T cell receptor beta chains share one sample of origin, sequenced in a study of blood T cell repertoires in COVID-19. The repertoire was sequenced with immunoSEQ multiplex PCR; TCRdb's copy has only in-frame clones and lacks some. The table has about 140,000 clones, more than 65% seen once. Sequencing was done on a sample of peripheral blood. Receptors were obtained from a man aged 60 to 75 with acute or convalescent COVID-19.

V usage is TRBV2 and J usage is TRBJ2-7; 11 bases are a match to TRBD2. The germline gives CDR1 SNHLY, CDR2 FYNNEI. The CDR3 spans 14 residues. J gave up 2 bases and V 6 bases, and 3 bases lay outside the gene matches. This chain's CDR3 is CASSGTSGPYEQYF. CDR3 sequence (DNA): TGTGCCAGCAGCGGGACTAGCGGACCCTACGAGCAGTACTTC.

The V and J genes are TRBV4-1 and TRBJ2-1; 7 nucleotides match TRBD2. Germline CDR1 MGHRA, CDR2 YSYEKL. This CDR3 contains 15 residues. V was clipped by 2 bases and J by 8 bases; unmatched bases: 9. DNA for the CDR3: TGCGCCAGCAGCCAACGACTAGGGAGGGTATATGAGCAGTTCTTC. Amino acid sequence: CASSQRLGRVYEQFF.

The chain has TRBV5-1 and TRBJ1-5, with TRBD1 matching 8 bases. Germline V CDR1 and CDR2: SGHRS, YFSETQ. This CDR3 comprises 18 residues. Trimming at V came to 0 bases and at J to 0 bases, leaving 8 bases not matched to a gene. CDR3 nucleotides: TGCGCCAGCAGCTTGGCCCCAGGGGGCCCCTATAGCAATCAGCCCCAGCATTTT. Protein sequence: CASSLAPGGPYSNQPQHF.

The genes are TRBV5-1 and TRBJ1-1; D might be TRBD1 (6 bases). Per germline, CDR1 SGHRS and CDR2 YFSETQ. V lost 2 bases to trimming and J lost 4 bases, with 12 bases between them. The CDR3 runs 14 residues. This CDR3 is CASSFQGRGTEAFF. CDR3 sequence (DNA): TGCGCCAGCAGCTTTCAGGGGAGGGGCACTGAAGCTTTCTTT.

The genes are TRBV5-4 and TRBJ2-1; a weak D match, TRBD2 (5 bases). There are 15 residues in the CDR3. With 4 bases removed from V and 1 base from J, the gap between germline ends came to 12 bases. The germline gives CDR1 SGHNT, CDR2 YYREEE (reference sequence). The CDR3 bases are TGTGCCAGCAGCCCCCCCCGGGATTCCTACAATGAGCAGTTCTTC. Protein: CASSPPRDSYNEQFF.

The chain joins TRBV4-2 to TRBJ2-7; TRBD2 matches 14 bases. Trimming took 0 bases from V and 4 from J; bases not matched to a gene: 11. CDR1 LGHNA and CDR2 YNFKEQ come from the germline V gene. There are 19 residues in the CDR3. The CDR3 DNA is TGTGCCAGCAGCCAAGATATTCCCCCGGGACTAGCGGGAGCATACGAGCAGTACTTC. Translation: CASSQDIPPGLAGAYEQYF.

This sequence joins TRBV4-1 and TRBJ1-1; D perhaps matches TRBD1 (5 bases). The V gene's germline CDR1 is MGHRA and CDR2 YSYEKL. V dropped 0 bases and J dropped 0 bases, with 14 bases sitting between them. The CDR3 is made up of 17 amino acids. The CDR3 DNA is TGCGCCAGCAGCCAAGATTTTCCCTCGACAGTGAACACTGAAGCTTTCTTT. It translates to CASSQDFPSTVNTEAFF.

This chain joins TRBV9 and TRBJ1-2; D is perhaps TRBD1 (5 bases). Germline V gene sequence: CDR1 SGDLS, CDR2 YYNGEE. V was shortened by 0 bases and J by 4 bases, with 7 bases between the two germline ends. The CDR3 has 13 amino acids. CDR3 sequence reads: CASSVAGGYGYTF. The DNA for the CDR3 is TGTGCCAGCAGCGTAGCGGGGGGCTATGGCTACACCTTC.

The gene calls are TRBV10-1 and TRBJ2-5; possibly TRBD1 for D (6 bases). Germline assignment: CDR1 WNHNN and CDR2 SYGVQD (reference sequence). This CDR3 spans 17 amino acids. Trimming stripped 3 bases from V and 4 bases from J, with 21 bases between. The CDR3 here is CASSDFDAAGAGETQYF. The CDR3 nucleotides read TGCGCCAGCAGTGATTTCGATGCTGCAGGGGCTGGAGAGACCCAGTACTTC.

A note on this clone: This CDR3 is also generated by other DNA sequences in the sample. The chain couples TRBV6-1 to TRBJ1-5; tentatively, D is TRBD1 (5 bases). The CDR3 has 14 amino acids. The ends were cut back, 0 bases at V and 4 bases at J, with 7 bases in the middle. Germline V gives CDR1 MNHNS, CDR2 SASEGT. As DNA, the CDR3 is TGTGCCAGCAGTGAAGCGGGGGGGAATCAGCCCCAGCATTTT. As protein: CASSEAGGNQPQHF.